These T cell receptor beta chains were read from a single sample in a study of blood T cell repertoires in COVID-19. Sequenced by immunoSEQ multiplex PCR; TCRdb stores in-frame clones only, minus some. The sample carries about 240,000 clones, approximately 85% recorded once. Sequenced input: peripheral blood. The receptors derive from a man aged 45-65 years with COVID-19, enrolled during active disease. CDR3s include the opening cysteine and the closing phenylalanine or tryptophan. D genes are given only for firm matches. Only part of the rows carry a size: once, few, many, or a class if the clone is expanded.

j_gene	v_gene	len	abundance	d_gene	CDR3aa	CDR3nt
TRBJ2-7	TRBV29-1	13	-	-	CSVEGQSRYEQYF	TGCAGCGTGGAGGGACAGAGTCGCTACGAGCAGTACTTC
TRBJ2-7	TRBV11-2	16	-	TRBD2	CASSRTSGGPLYEQYF	TGTGCCAGCAGCCGGACTAGCGGGGGGCCCCTTTACGAGCAGTACTTC
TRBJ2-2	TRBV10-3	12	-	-	CAIRGGTGELFF	TGTGCCATCAGGGGGGGTACCGGGGAGCTGTTTTTT
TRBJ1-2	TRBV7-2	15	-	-	CASSSLRGGDYGYTF	TGTGCCAGCAGCAGCTTAAGAGGGGGTGACTATGGCTACACCTTC
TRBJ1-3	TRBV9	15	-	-	CASSPHRTEGNTIYF	TGTGCCAGCAGCCCCCACCGGACAGAAGGAAACACCATATATTTT
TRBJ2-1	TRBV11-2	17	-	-	CASSSHLRGVTYNEQFF	TGTGCCAGCAGCAGTCACCTCAGGGGGGTAACATACAATGAGCAGTTCTTC
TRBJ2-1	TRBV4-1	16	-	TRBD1	CASSQQGQGAYNEQFF	TGCGCCAGCAGCCAACAAGGACAGGGAGCGTACAATGAGCAGTTCTTC
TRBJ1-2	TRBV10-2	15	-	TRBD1	CASSESRTGSYGYTF	TGCGCCAGCAGTGAGTCGAGGACAGGGTCCTATGGCTACACCTTC
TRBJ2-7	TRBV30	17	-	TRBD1	CAWSPLSVVRGPYEQYF	TGTGCCTGGAGCCCCCTCTCCGTGGTCAGGGGGCCCTACGAGCAGTACTTC
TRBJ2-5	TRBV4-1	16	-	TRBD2	CASSQGLAGGDETQYF	TGCGCCAGCAGCCAAGGGCTAGCGGGGGGGGATGAGACCCAGTACTTC
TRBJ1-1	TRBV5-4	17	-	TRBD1	CASGTGPAEILNTEAFF	TGTGCCAGCGGGACAGGCCCGGCTGAGATACTGAACACTGAAGCTTTCTTT
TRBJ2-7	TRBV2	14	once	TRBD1	CASSDRGQAYEQYF	TGTGCCAGCAGTGACCGCGGACAGGCCTACGAGCAGTACTTC
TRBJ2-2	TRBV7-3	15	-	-	CASSSEGGYTGELFF	TGTGCCAGCAGCTCCGAGGGCGGGTACACCGGGGAGCTGTTTTTT
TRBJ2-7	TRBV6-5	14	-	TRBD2	CASSERGVPYEQYF	TGTGCCAGCAGCGAGCGGGGCGTTCCCTACGAGCAGTATTTC
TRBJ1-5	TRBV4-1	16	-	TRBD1	CASSPSPGGNNQPQHF	TGCGCCAGCAGCCCAAGCCCAGGGGGAAACAATCAGCCCCAGCATTTT
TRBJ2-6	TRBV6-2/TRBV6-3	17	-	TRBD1	CASSPGTGSPGANVLTF	TGTGCCAGCAGCCCTGGGACAGGTTCGCCCGGGGCCAACGTCCTGACTTTC
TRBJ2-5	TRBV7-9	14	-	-	CASSLSGAGETQYF	TGTGCCAGCAGCTTATCAGGGGCAGGGGAGACCCAGTACTTC
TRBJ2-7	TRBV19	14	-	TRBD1	CASTPGQGSYEQYF	TGTGCCAGTACCCCGGGACAGGGCTCCTACGAGCAGTACTTC
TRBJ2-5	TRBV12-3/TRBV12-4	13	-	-	CASRPTTTAAQYF	TGTGCCAGCAGACCCACTACTACTGCGGCCCAGTACTTC
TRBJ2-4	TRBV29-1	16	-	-	CSVAPTFGVSKNIQYF	TGCAGCGTCGCTCCCACGTTCGGGGTTTCCAAAAACATTCAGTACTTC
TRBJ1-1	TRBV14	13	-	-	CASSPQVGTEAFF	TGTGCCAGCAGCCCTCAGGTAGGCACTGAAGCTTTCTTT
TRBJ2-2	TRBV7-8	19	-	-	CASSTDWGSGELSTGELFF	TGTGCCAGCAGCACCGACTGGGGTTCAGGGGAGCTTTCGACCGGGGAGCTGTTTTTT
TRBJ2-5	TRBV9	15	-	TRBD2	CASSALGGLGETQYF	TGTGCCAGCAGCGCCTTGGGGGGACTAGGGGAAACCCAGTACTTC
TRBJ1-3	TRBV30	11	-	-	CAWGITGTIYF	TGTGCCTGGGGGATCACGGGAACCATATATTTT
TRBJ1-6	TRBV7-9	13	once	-	CASSLDQVSPLHF	TGTGCCAGCAGCTTAGATCAGGTTTCACCCCTCCACTTT
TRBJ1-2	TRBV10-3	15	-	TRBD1	CAIRDTGTGIQGYTF	TGTGCCATCAGAGATACCGGGACAGGGATTCAAGGCTACACCTTC
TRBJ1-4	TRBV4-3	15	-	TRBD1	CASSLGQGTNEKLFF	TGCGCCAGCAGCCTAGGACAGGGGACAAATGAAAAACTGTTTTTT
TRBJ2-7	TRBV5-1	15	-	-	CASSLGTELSYEQYF	TGCGCCAGCAGCTTGGGGACAGAGCTCTCCTACGAGCAGTACTTC
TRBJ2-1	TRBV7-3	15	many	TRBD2	CASSLAGGLYNEQFF	TGTGCCAGCAGCTTAGCGGGGGGGCTATACAATGAGCAGTTCTTC
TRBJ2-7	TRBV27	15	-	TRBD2	CASSLSWGGSYEQYF	TGTGCCAGCAGTTTATCGTGGGGGGGCTCCTACGAGCAGTACTTC
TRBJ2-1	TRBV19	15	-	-	CASSIDGTSYNEQFF	TGTGCCAGTAGTATAGATGGGACAAGCTACAATGAGCAGTTCTTC
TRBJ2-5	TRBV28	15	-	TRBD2	CASRIAGGGPETQYF	TGTGCCAGCAGGATAGCGGGGGGTGGACCGGAGACCCAGTACTTC
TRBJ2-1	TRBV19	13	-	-	CASSISNGNEQFF	TGTGCCAGTAGTATTAGTAACGGCAATGAGCAGTTCTTC
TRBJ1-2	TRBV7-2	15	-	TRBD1	CASSPDRGQGYGYTF	TGTGCCAGCAGCCCAGATAGGGGACAGGGTTATGGCTACACCTTC
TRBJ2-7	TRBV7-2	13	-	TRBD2	CASSLRLAGEQYF	TGTGCCAGCAGCTTGAGACTAGCGGGAGAGCAGTACTTC
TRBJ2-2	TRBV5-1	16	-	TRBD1	CASSSGQGTNTGELFF	TGCGCCAGCAGCTCGGGACAGGGAACGAACACCGGGGAGCTGTTTTTT
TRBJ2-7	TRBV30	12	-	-	CAWNRISYEQYF	TGTGCCTGGAACAGGATATCCTACGAGCAGTACTTC